These T cell receptor beta chains were read from a single sample in a study of metastatic and nonmetastatic thyroid tumors. TCRdb reprocessed the PCR reads using MiXCR. The sample consists of approximately 37,000 clones, about 15% of them appearing once. Sample: blood. Receptor source: a male donor with papillary thyroid cancer or a benign thyroid nodule (not recorded which). Some clones in this sample may be carry-over from other donors' samples. The conserved cysteine and the conserved F or W are not part of the CDR3 here. Size tells how often a clone was seen (once, few, many) or the class of an expanded clone, and some rows leave it out.

v_call | clone_size | cdr3_aa
TRBV18 | many | ASSPKTGNSGNTIY
TRBV14 | many | ASSQRDPPNEQF
TRBV27 | many | ASKRKPTGQGNTGELF
TRBV29-1 | - | SLFGGETQY
TRBV7-3 | few | ARSPTVEGPYEQY
TRBV27 | many | ASSLFGPHNEQF
TRBV7-3 | many | ASSPGHPNYNEQF
TRBV30 | many | AWSGDSAYGYT
TRBV27 | many | ASSPQGAGSASEGYT
TRBV28 | many | ASSYEGAYGYT
TRBV10-2 | - | GSTMTGGRLVGYT
TRBV24-1 | many | ATATGWVGEQF
TRBV2 | many | ASKEGQSGRTGELF
TRBV19 | many | ASSISGQVTYEQY
TRBV2 | many | ASTPGVNYGYT
TRBV12-3/TRBV12-4 | many | ASSLSSLNEKLF
TRBV6-1 | many | ASRVILYNEQF
TRBV6-1 | many | ASTSGQGGSYNEQF
TRBV4-3 | many | ASSQVLTGTGNLNEQF
TRBV27 | many | ASSPDRGGPYEQY
TRBV7-2 | - | ASSSGPELF
TRBV5-1 | many | ASSLISGANPYGYT
TRBV2 | many | ASSPGQGAYNEQF
TRBV27 | many | ASSLTITGGYGYT
TRBV20-1 | many | SADRSSYEQY
TRBV20-1 | many | SEQVTGNTIY
TRBV4-2 | many | ASSQESQGNQPQH
TRBV6-5 | few | ASSYSGTGGSHEQY